This TCR beta chain was obtained from a study of cytomegalovirus exposure and HLA in healthy donors. Study-level results: The likely explanation for a cluster of highly shared sequence variants was sequencing artifact. The CMV antigen specificity of a few CMV-associated chains was confirmed through in vitro analysis. Cytomegalovirus association was assigned to about 150 TCR beta chains.

Concerning this clone: The antigen remains unidentified.

CDR3 length equals 15 residues. Germline lookup yields CDR1 MNHNS and CDR2 SASEGT. The J segment lost 2 bases and the V segment lost 6 bases, leaving 5 bases of the junction unmatched. Healthy bone marrow donors made up the cohort. The study ran its PCR with 60 Vbeta and 13 Jbeta primers. TCRdb's table, derived via immunoSEQ multiplex PCR, lists solely in-frame clones and lacks some. The repertoire holds about 35,000 clones, with 75% to 85% as singletons. This rearrangement joins TRBV6-1 to TRBJ1-3, with 9 bases matching TRBD1. The sample was PBMCs. The sequence derives from a male donor in good health and CMV-seronegative. The CDR3 protein is CASRPGTGTGNTIYF. In DNA, the CDR3 is TGTGCCAGCAGACCTGGGACAGGGACTGGAAACACCATATATTTT.